The next 30 T cell receptor beta chains were all read from a single sample in a study of graft-versus-host responses after intestinal transplantation. Antigens of these TCRs are unknown. Profiling relied on immunoSEQ multiplex PCR, and the TCRdb table lists in-frame clones only, not all of them. Of roughly 120,000 clones listed, over 85% are singletons. The specimen was unstimulated CD4+ T cells sorted from spleen or lymph node cells, collected before intestinal transplant. The receptors were gathered from a human donor who received an intestinal transplant.

This chain joins TRBV7-8 and TRBJ2-7, with 7 positions matching TRBD1. This CDR3 has 15 amino acids. Germline V CDR1 and CDR2: SGHVS, FQNEAQ. V was pared by 5 bases and J by 0 bases, with 7 bases of the junction left unmatched. The CDR3, as DNA: TGTGCCAGCAGCCCCCGGACAGGATTCTCCTACGAGCAGTACTTC. Its translation is CASSPRTGFSYEQYF.

In its sample, this clone was seen a few times. The rearrangement uses TRBV19 and TRBJ1-5; no reliable D call. Per the germline V gene, CDR1 is LNHDA and CDR2 is SQIVND (reference sequence). There are 12 residues in the CDR3. The V and J ends lost 7 bases and 5 bases respectively, with 9 bases between them. CDR3 residues: CASTMEDQPQHF. CDR3 bases: TGTGCCAGTACCATGGAGGATCAGCCCCAGCATTTT.

CDR3 protein: CASSSLQGAGAEQFF. CDR3 DNA sequence: TGTGCCAGCAGCTCCCTCCAGGGGGCCGGGGCTGAGCAGTTCTTC. The chain uses TRBV11-2 and TRBJ2-1, with 8 bases identical to TRBD1. V lost 4 bases to trimming and J lost 9 bases; unmatched junction nucleotides: 11. This CDR3 comprises 15 residues. Germline assignment: CDR1 SGHAT and CDR2 FQNNGV.

The chain employs TRBV9 and TRBJ2-7, with TRBD1 matching over 8 bases. Germline-derived CDR1 and CDR2 are SGDLS and YYNGEE. This CDR3 has 14 amino acids. V lost 4 bases and J lost 6; bases outside the gene matches: 9. The CDR3 sequence: CASSPRQGPSEQYF. The DNA of the CDR3 is TGTGCCAGCAGCCCCAGACAGGGGCCCAGCGAGCAGTACTTC.

The chain combines TRBV9 with TRBJ2-7; TRBD1 aligns across 11 bases. The trim removed 2 bases at V and 3 bases at J, leaving 4 bases unmatched. Germline V lookup: CDR1 SGDLS, CDR2 YYNGEE. The CDR3 sequence is 15 residues long. This CDR3 is CASSVGQGAVYEQYF. CDR3 DNA: TGTGCCAGCAGCGTTGGACAGGGGGCCGTCTACGAGCAGTACTTC.

The CDR3 bases are TGTGCCAGCAGTTTAACCAATCAGCCCCAGCATTTT. Translating gives CASSLTNQPQHF. The chain couples TRBV28 to TRBJ1-5; no clear D gene. Looked up from germline, CDR1 is MDHEN and CDR2 is SYDVKM. The V end lost 2 bases, the J end lost 3 bases, and 2 bases lay between the germline ends. The CDR3 length is 12 residues.

The J gene is TRBJ2-7, the V gene TRBV18, with 7 nucleotides matching TRBD2. The CDR3 has 16 residues. With 3 bases clipped from V and 2 bases from J, the junction kept 10 bases outside the gene matches. Looked up from germline, CDR1 is KGHSH and CDR2 is LQKENI. In DNA form, the CDR3 reads TGTGCCAGCTCACCGGTGAAGAGCGGGGTTCCCTACGAGCAGTACTTC. It translates to CASSPVKSGVPYEQYF. The full variable domain, completed using reference TRBV18 and TRBJ2-7, is NAGVMQNPRHLVRRRGQEARLRCSPMKGHSHVYWYRQLPEEGLKFMVYLQKENIIDESGMPKERFSAEFPKEGPSILRIQQVVRGDSAAYFCASSPVKSGVPYEQYFGPGTRLTVT.

V and J are TRBV7-2 and TRBJ1-1; the D is unclear. Germline loops: CDR1 SGHTA, CDR2 FQGNSA. The CDR3 has 13 amino acids. With 5 bases removed from V and 0 bases from J, the gap between germline ends came to 7 bases. This chain's CDR3 is CASSPRLNTEAFF. In nucleotides, the CDR3 is TGTGCCAGCAGCCCCCGATTGAACACTGAAGCTTTCTTT.

This clone was counted a single time. The J gene is TRBJ2-1, the V gene TRBV6-5, with TRBD2 matching over 7 bases. Losses at the gene ends were 9 bases for V and 7 bases for J; bases not matched to a gene: 12. This CDR3 has 14 residues. Germline values: CDR1 MNHEY, CDR2 SVGAGI. CDR3 DNA sequence: TGTGCCAGTACTACCAGCGGGAAGAGGAATGAGCAGTTCTTC. It specifies CASTTSGKRNEQFF.

V usage is TRBV28 and J usage is TRBJ2-7, with D possibly being TRBD1 or TRBD2 (5 bases each). The CDR3 covers 15 residues. Germline V gene sequence: CDR1 MDHEN, CDR2 SYDVKM. The V gene lost 5 bases and the J gene lost 6 bases, with 20 bases spanning the gap. The DNA for the CDR3 is TGTGCCAGCAGTCCACCCGGGACGCAACTCGGCGAGCAGTACTTC. Amino acid sequence: CASSPPGTQLGEQYF.

The chain links TRBV28 to TRBJ2-3; 8 bases align to TRBD2. Trimming removed 6 bases from V and 6 bases from J; junction bases left unmatched: 11. Germline V gene lookup returns CDR1 MDHEN and CDR2 SYDVKM. The CDR3 spans 15 residues. The CDR3 sequence is CASRRGLVLEDTQYF. In nucleotides, the CDR3 is TGTGCCAGCAGGCGGGGACTAGTTTTAGAGGATACGCAGTATTTT. Complete variable domain (other parts from reference TRBV28 and TRBJ2-3): DVKVTQSSRYLVKRTGEKVFLECVQDMDHENMFWYRQDPGLGLRLIYFSYDVKMKEKGDIPEGYSVSREKKERFSLILESASTNQTSMYLCASRRGLVLEDTQYFGPGTRLTVL.

The chain uses TRBV6-5 and TRBJ2-7; D assignment may be TRBD1 or TRBD2 (5 bases each). The V and J ends lost 5 bases and 0 bases respectively, with 14 bases between them. CDR3 length equals 15 residues. Germline loops: CDR1 MNHEY, CDR2 SVGAGI. The CDR3 is CASSVGPHASYEQYF. CDR3 DNA: TGTGCCAGCAGTGTGGGACCTCACGCCTCCTACGAGCAGTACTTC.

This chain connects TRBV6-1 to TRBJ2-3; 12 nucleotides line up with TRBD2. The CDR3 is 14 amino acids. Germline-derived CDR1 and CDR2 are MNHNS and SASEGT. Trimming removed 4 bases from V and 11 bases from J; junction bases left unmatched: 7. The chain's CDR3 is CASSATTSGGMQYF. CDR3 coding DNA: TGTGCCAGCAGTGCCACGACTAGCGGGGGTATGCAGTATTTT.

For this clone: One junction end does not reproduce the germline sequence, and a read error may be involved. The chain uses TRBV6-5 and TRBJ1-4, with D possibly being TRBD1 (5 bases). The CDR3 consists of 12 residues. From germline, CDR1 is MNHEY and CDR2 SVGAGI. The chain's CDR3 is CAGRATNEKLFF. CDR3 nucleotide sequence: TGTGCCGGCAGGGCTACTAATGAAAAACTGTTTTTT.

The rearrangement joins TRBV2 to TRBJ1-1; D gene unclear. Trimming left V 4 bases short and J 0 bases short, with 6 bases between. Germline V lookup: CDR1 SNHLY, CDR2 FYNNEI. This CDR3 comprises 13 residues. The CDR3 DNA reads as TGTGCCAGCAGTGGAACAATGAACACTGAAGCTTTCTTT. Residues: CASSGTMNTEAFF.

The chain combines TRBV7-9 with TRBJ1-2; 7 bases are shared with TRBD1. In germline, CDR1 is SEHNR, CDR2 FQNEAQ (reference sequence). This CDR3 spans 15 amino acids. V shed 5 bases and J 2 bases; nucleotides not matched to a gene: 8. The CDR3: CASSPEQGTNYGYTF. CDR3 sequence (DNA): TGTGCCAGCAGCCCTGAACAGGGGACGAACTATGGCTACACCTTC.

The V and J genes are TRBV6-1 and TRBJ2-1; 8 nucleotides agree with TRBD1. CDR1 and CDR2 (germline): MNHNS, SASEGT. The CDR3 runs to 13 residues. Trimming cost V 4 bases and J 9 bases; bases outside gene matches: 5. The CDR3 sequence is CASSGTGWGEQFF. CDR3 DNA sequence: TGTGCCAGCAGTGGGACAGGGTGGGGTGAGCAGTTCTTC.

The rearrangement uses TRBV19 and TRBJ2-2; 8 nucleotides match TRBD2. Trimming took 7 bases from V and 3 from J; bases not matched to a gene: 19. CDR3 length: 19 residues. Germline V gene data show CDR1 as LNHDA and CDR2 as SQIVND (reference sequence). The CDR3 bases are TGTGCCAGTACCACCTTTGGGACTAGTACCCTTGCTTACACCGGGGAGCTGTTTTTT. Its protein product is CASTTFGTSTLAYTGELFF.

The chain has TRBV6-1 and TRBJ2-1, with TRBD2 as a possible D gene (5 bases). With 2 bases removed from V and 4 bases from J, the gap between germline ends came to 15 bases. The CDR3 has 16 residues. The germline gives CDR1 MNHNS, CDR2 SASEGT. CDR3 sequence (DNA): TGTGCCAGCAGTGAAAATCGAGGGTATCCTTACAATGAGCAGTTCTTC. This encodes CASSENRGYPYNEQFF.

This clone was seen a single time. This chain links TRBV27 with TRBJ1-5; 7 bases fit TRBD1. This CDR3 is 18 amino acids long. Trimming cost V 3 bases and J 9 bases; bases outside gene matches: 20. Germline V gives CDR1 MNHEY, CDR2 SMNVEV (reference sequence). DNA for the CDR3: TGTGCCAGCAGTTTCCCGCCGAGGCCCCCGGGACAGACCTGGCCCCAGCATTTT. The encoded protein is CASSFPPRPPGQTWPQHF.

The chain carries TRBV10-1 and TRBJ1-1, with D uncertain. Germline V gene sequence: CDR1 WNHNN, CDR2 SYGVQD (reference sequence). Trimming removed 0 bases from V and 1 base from J, with 6 bases in between. The CDR3 spans 14 residues. The CDR3 sequence: CASSESPENTEAFF. CDR3 bases: TGCGCCAGCAGTGAGTCGCCGGAGAACACTGAAGCTTTCTTT.

This clone was detected once. V usage is TRBV29-1 and J usage is TRBJ2-1; 10 nucleotides agree with TRBD2. This CDR3 region has 12 residues. Per germline, CDR1 SQVTM and CDR2 ANQGSEA. V gave up 4 bases and J gave up 10 bases; unmatched junction bases: 4. For the CDR3, the DNA is TGCAGCGTTGTACTAGCGGGAAACGAGCAGTTCTTC. Protein sequence: CSVVLAGNEQFF.

This clone was seen once. In nucleotides, the CDR3 is TGCAGCGTTGAAGAGGGGAGGACCGGGGAGCTGTTTTTT. This translates into CSVEEGRTGELFF. V is TRBV29-1 and J is TRBJ2-2, with a possible D match to TRBD2 (6 bases). This CDR3 contains 13 residues. From germline, CDR1 is SQVTM and CDR2 ANQGSEA. V was clipped by 0 bases and J by 5 bases, with 7 bases between them.

The chain is built from TRBV29-1 and TRBJ2-1, with 8 bases that match TRBD2. CDR1 SQVTM and CDR2 ANQGSEA come from the germline V gene. V dropped 5 bases and J dropped 6; count of bases not matched to a gene: 6. The CDR3 covers 13 residues. The CDR3 region is CSVRTSLSNEQFF. As DNA, the CDR3 is TGCAGCGTTCGGACTAGCCTATCCAATGAGCAGTTCTTC.

This chain links TRBV5-1 with TRBJ2-7; 8 bases match TRBD1. Germline V lookup: CDR1 SGHRS, CDR2 YFSETQ. J lost 3 bases, V lost 4 bases, and 15 bases had no gene match. The length of the CDR3 is 17 residues. The CDR3 loop reads CASSQNPAGTGDYEQYF. DNA of the CDR3: TGCGCCAGCAGCCAAAACCCCGCCGGGACAGGAGACTACGAGCAGTACTTC.

Written as DNA, the CDR3 is TGTGCCTGGAGTGTAACATCACAGACTTTGGCTCAGGACCATCAGCCCCAGCATTTT. Translated: CAWSVTSQTLAQDHQPQHF. The gene calls are TRBV30 and TRBJ1-5; D gene uncertain. The germline V gene has CDR1 GTSNPN and CDR2 SVGIG (reference sequence). With 0 bases removed from V and 5 bases from J, the gap between germline ends came to 26 bases. The CDR3 is made up of 19 amino acids.

As regards this clone: One end of the junction is discordant with germline, which a read error may explain. This chain connects TRBV6-6 to TRBJ2-7; TRBD1 or TRBD2 may be the D gene (6 bases each). Germline CDR1 and CDR2: MNHNY and SVGAGI (reference sequence). This CDR3 has 14 amino acids. In DNA form, the CDR3 reads TGTGCCAGCAGTTACTCGTCGGGGGCCTACAAGCAGTACTTC. Protein product: CASSYSSGAYKQYF.

In the case of this clone: Additional DNA sequences in this sample encode the identical CDR3. The rearrangement uses TRBV9 and TRBJ2-7; D gene ambiguous. The CDR3 extends over 14 amino acids. CDR1 and CDR2 (germline): SGDLS, YYNGEE. The V end lost 0 bases, the J end lost 3 bases, and 10 bases lay between the germline ends. The CDR3: CASSVELSGYEQYF. CDR3 in DNA: TGTGCCAGCAGCGTAGAACTGTCAGGCTACGAGCAGTACTTC.

This chain connects TRBV9 to TRBJ2-5; 7 bases are shared with TRBD1. The J call may be in error: the DNA end matches TRBJ2-7 better. Germline V gene sequence: CDR1 SGDLS, CDR2 YYNGEE. The CDR3 runs 13 residues. DNA of the CDR3: TGTGCCAGCAGCGGCCGGGACAGCTACGAGCAGTACTTC. It encodes CASSGRDSYEQYF.

The rearrangement links TRBV6-1 to TRBJ2-7, with no clear D. Per germline, CDR1 MNHNS and CDR2 SASEGT. The V gene lost 4 bases and the J gene lost 2 bases, with 12 bases spanning the gap. There are 14 residues in the CDR3. The DNA for the CDR3 is TGTGCCAGCAGTGGACAAAGACCGACCTACGAGCAGTACTTC. It specifies CASSGQRPTYEQYF.